The TCR beta chain described here comes from a study of siplizumab effects on memory and regulatory T cells. Of note for this clone: Its antigen is currently unknown.

Germline CDR1 and CDR2: SGHNT and YYREEE (reference sequence). V was pared by 5 bases and J by 2 bases, with 12 bases between. The CDR3 is 14 residues long. Whole-study findings and limits: In controls, 26.9% of mappable alloreactive CD4+ clones were Treg-derived on average, versus about 64% with siplizumab. In the presence of siplizumab, alloreactive sequences traceable to unstimulated CD4+ memory cells were significantly reduced.

The method was immunoSEQ multiplex PCR; TCRdb's version includes in-frame clones alone and lacks a portion of them. The repertoire holds some 120,000 clones, with around 94% as singletons. This clonotype was sampled from a human donor in good health. Input material: non-Treg CD4+ T cells sorted from blood. The chain recombines TRBV5-4 with TRBJ2-3; tentatively, D is TRBD1 (6 bases). CDR3 bases: TGTGCCAGCAGTCGCACAGGGTCCACAGATACGCAGTATTTT. Translating gives CASSRTGSTDTQYF.